The T cell receptor (beta chain) under discussion was sequenced for a study of T cells in localized non-small cell lung cancer. This clone was observed a single time. As yet, its antigen is unknown. Findings and limits, study-wide: Since sequencing was restricted to only one region of the tumor, intratumor heterogeneity remains a possibility. Those with higher blood T cell density had longer overall survival. Adjacent lung was found to contain a median roughly 58 of the top 100 tumor clones.

Clones were sequenced by immunoSEQ multiplex PCR, and TCRdb holds only the in-frame ones, with some missing. The table shows around 8,000 clones, with under 95% occurring only once. The CDR3 is made up of 13 amino acids. CDR1 MGHDK and CDR2 SYGVNS come from the germline V gene. V was shortened by 3 bases and J by 8 bases, with 10 bases between the two germline ends. Sequenced material: peripheral blood mononuclear cells, taken before any cancer treatment. This TCR was recovered from a male donor aged 60 or over with stage II lung adenocarcinoma. The chain is built from TRBV25-1 and TRBJ1-4; TRBD1 is a possible D gene (6 bases). The CDR3 loop is CASSDRGIEKLFF. CDR3 DNA: TGTGCCAGCAGTGACAGGGGCATCGAAAAACTGTTTTTT.